These T cell receptor beta chains were read from a single sample in a study of molecular identifiers for immune sequencing clone quantification. One entry per CDR3 protein results from TCRdb running MiXCR on the PCR reads. Of around 470,000 distinct CDR3 sequences listed, around 23% were seen once; the top ten hold around 0.78%. Sequencing was done on a sample of naive CD8+ T cells from blood, with Jurkat cell RNA spiked in. All receptors derive from a human donor in good health. Some libraries in this study had Jurkat cell RNA spiked in. CDR3s include the opening cysteine and the closing phenylalanine or tryptophan. Each record gives: clone size, J gene, D gene, V gene, CDR3 DNA, CDR3 protein. A D gene is named only where the DNA matches it firmly. Some rows mark clone size as missing; the rest say once, few, many or name a class of expanded clone.

abundance: few; j_gene: TRBJ2-2; d_gene: NA; v_gene: TRBV3-1; CDR3nt: TGTGCCAGCAGCCAAGATCAACCGGCCCCGAACACCGGGGAGCTGTTTTTT; CDR3aa: CASSQDQPAPNTGELFF
abundance: few; j_gene: TRBJ2-7; d_gene: TRBD1; v_gene: TRBV13; CDR3nt: TGTGCCAGCAGCAGCCGACAGGGGTACCGCGAGCAGTACTTC; CDR3aa: CASSSRQGYREQYF
abundance: NA; j_gene: TRBJ2-7; d_gene: TRBD2; v_gene: TRBV20-1; CDR3nt: TGCAGTGCCTCGGGACTAGCGGGCTACGAGCAGTACTTC; CDR3aa: CSASGLAGYEQYF
abundance: many; j_gene: TRBJ1-6; d_gene: NA; v_gene: TRBV5-6; CDR3nt: TGTGCCAGCAGCTTGCGGTCAGTCAGGGACGACTCACCCCTCCACTTT; CDR3aa: CASSLRSVRDDSPLHF
abundance: few; j_gene: TRBJ2-5; d_gene: TRBD2; v_gene: TRBV11-2; CDR3nt: TGTGCCAGCAGCTTAGATCGGTGGCGGGGGGATGAGACCCAGTACTTC; CDR3aa: CASSLDRWRGDETQYF
abundance: NA; j_gene: TRBJ1-2; d_gene: NA; v_gene: TRBV14; CDR3nt: TGTGCCAGCAGCCAAGATCGGGCCTATGGCTACACCTTC; CDR3aa: CASSQDRAYGYTF
abundance: NA; j_gene: TRBJ2-2; d_gene: TRBD1; v_gene: TRBV27; CDR3nt: TGTGCCAGCAGTACTCGGGACAGGGGAAGGGGGTACACCGGGGAGCTGTTTTTT; CDR3aa: CASSTRDRGRGYTGELFF
abundance: NA; j_gene: TRBJ1-1; d_gene: NA; v_gene: TRBV19; CDR3nt: TGTGCCAGTTCGAGAGGAGACATGTCGAACACTGAAGCTTTCTTT; CDR3aa: CASSRGDMSNTEAFF
abundance: few; j_gene: TRBJ1-1; d_gene: NA; v_gene: TRBV4-1; CDR3nt: TGCGCCAGCAGCCATGGAGACCTGCTTCACACTGAAGCTTTCTTT; CDR3aa: CASSHGDLLHTEAFF
abundance: NA; j_gene: TRBJ2-5; d_gene: NA; v_gene: TRBV19; CDR3nt: TGTGCCAGTAGTCACGGGGGCCGAGAGACCCAGTACTTC; CDR3aa: CASSHGGRETQYF
abundance: few; j_gene: TRBJ2-7; d_gene: NA; v_gene: TRBV6-1; CDR3nt: TGTGCCAGCAGTGAAGCAGAGGTCGGATCCTACGAGCAGTACTTC; CDR3aa: CASSEAEVGSYEQYF
abundance: few; j_gene: TRBJ1-1; d_gene: NA; v_gene: TRBV7-9; CDR3nt: TGTGCCAGCAGCTTAGTCAGCCGGGGCGAGAGCTCTGAAGCTTTCTTT; CDR3aa: CASSLVSRGESSEAFF
abundance: many; j_gene: TRBJ2-5; d_gene: NA; v_gene: TRBV13; CDR3nt: TGTGCCAGCAGCTTACACCAGGGCGGTGTAGAGACCCAGTACTTC; CDR3aa: CASSLHQGGVETQYF
abundance: few; j_gene: TRBJ1-1; d_gene: NA; v_gene: TRBV7-9; CDR3nt: TGTGCCAGCAGCCCCTACGCGGGTTTAGACACTGAAGCTTTCTTT; CDR3aa: CASSPYAGLDTEAFF
abundance: few; j_gene: TRBJ1-2; d_gene: NA; v_gene: TRBV3-1; CDR3nt: TGTGCCAGCAGCCAAGAGGGCGAGACAGACTATGGCTACACCTTC; CDR3aa: CASSQEGETDYGYTF
abundance: few; j_gene: TRBJ1-1; d_gene: NA; v_gene: TRBV27; CDR3nt: TGTGCCAGCAGTATCCATGGGGGTGAAGCTTTCTTT; CDR3aa: CASSIHGGEAFF
abundance: few; j_gene: TRBJ1-4; d_gene: NA; v_gene: TRBV4-3; CDR3nt: TGCGCCAGCAGCCAAGATTTTTCAGCGCCAGCAACTAATGAAAAACTGTTTTTT; CDR3aa: CASSQDFSAPATNEKLFF
abundance: few; j_gene: TRBJ2-1; d_gene: NA; v_gene: TRBV9; CDR3nt: TGTGCCAGCAGCGTAGCGGTCGGCTACAATGAGCAGTTCTTC; CDR3aa: CASSVAVGYNEQFF
abundance: NA; j_gene: TRBJ2-7; d_gene: TRBD2; v_gene: TRBV11-2; CDR3nt: TGTGCCAGCAGCTTAGTCCTAGCGGGAGGGCTAGAGCAGTACTTC; CDR3aa: CASSLVLAGGLEQYF
abundance: many; j_gene: TRBJ1-1; d_gene: NA; v_gene: TRBV7-2; CDR3nt: TGTGCCAGCAGCTTCTTCCAGGATGGGGGGACTGAAGCTTTCTTT; CDR3aa: CASSFFQDGGTEAFF
abundance: few; j_gene: TRBJ2-7; d_gene: NA; v_gene: TRBV14; CDR3nt: TGTGCCAGCAGCCACTGGGGACAACCCTACGAGCAGTACTTC; CDR3aa: CASSHWGQPYEQYF
abundance: NA; j_gene: TRBJ1-2; d_gene: NA; v_gene: TRBV13; CDR3nt: TGTGCCAGCAGCTTTCAGTCCGGGCGACAGGTCTATGGCTACACCTTC; CDR3aa: CASSFQSGRQVYGYTF
abundance: NA; j_gene: TRBJ1-2; d_gene: TRBD1; v_gene: TRBV14; CDR3nt: TGTGCCAGCAGCCAGGACAGGGTTACTAACTATGGCTACACCTTC; CDR3aa: CASSQDRVTNYGYTF
abundance: NA; j_gene: TRBJ2-5; d_gene: TRBD2; v_gene: TRBV20-1; CDR3nt: TGCAGTGCTAGAGTTGCGGGAGGCGACCAAGAGACCCAGTACTTC; CDR3aa: CSARVAGGDQETQYF
abundance: NA; j_gene: TRBJ1-2; d_gene: TRBD1; v_gene: TRBV4-1; CDR3nt: TGCGCCAGCAGCCAACTACAGGGGGGCTATGGCTACGCCTTC; CDR3aa: CASSQLQGGYGYAF
abundance: NA; j_gene: TRBJ1-1; d_gene: NA; v_gene: TRBV12-3/TRBV12-4; CDR3nt: TGTGCCAGCAGTTCAGGGTCTCACGTTGAAGCTTTCTTT; CDR3aa: CASSSGSHVEAFF
abundance: many; j_gene: TRBJ2-7; d_gene: TRBD1; v_gene: TRBV20-1; CDR3nt: TGCAGTGCAGGGGACAGAGTCTCCTACGAGCAGTACTTC; CDR3aa: CSAGDRVSYEQYF
abundance: NA; j_gene: TRBJ1-2; d_gene: NA; v_gene: TRBV30; CDR3nt: TGTGCTTTGGTAGGGGATGGCTACACCTTC; CDR3aa: CALVGDGYTF
abundance: NA; j_gene: TRBJ2-1; d_gene: NA; v_gene: TRBV25-1; CDR3nt: TGTGCCAGCAGTGAATATGCGGATGAGCAGTTCTTC; CDR3aa: CASSEYADEQFF
abundance: many; j_gene: TRBJ2-7; d_gene: NA; v_gene: TRBV20-1; CDR3nt: TGCAGTGCTAGACCCCGGACGGCCTACGAGCAGTACTTC; CDR3aa: CSARPRTAYEQYF
abundance: few; j_gene: TRBJ2-1; d_gene: NA; v_gene: TRBV4-3; CDR3nt: TGCGCCAGCAGCCAAGCTCCCAACAATGAGCAGTTCTTC; CDR3aa: CASSQAPNNEQFF
abundance: many; j_gene: TRBJ2-3; d_gene: NA; v_gene: TRBV6-5; CDR3nt: TGTGCCAGCAGTGTGCGACAGGCCTACACAGATACGCAGTATTTT; CDR3aa: CASSVRQAYTDTQYF
abundance: many; j_gene: TRBJ2-7; d_gene: NA; v_gene: TRBV6-2/TRBV6-3; CDR3nt: TGTGCCAGCAGTACCCCCGGGATCCAGTACTTC; CDR3aa: CASSTPGIQYF
abundance: NA; j_gene: TRBJ1-5; d_gene: NA; v_gene: TRBV19; CDR3nt: TGTGCCAGTAGCATGGCCCCGGGTCAGTCCCAGCATTTT; CDR3aa: CASSMAPGQSQHF
abundance: many; j_gene: TRBJ1-1; d_gene: NA; v_gene: TRBV4-3; CDR3nt: TGCGCCAGCAGCCAGATAAAGACAGGTCACACTGAAGCTTTCTTT; CDR3aa: CASSQIKTGHTEAFF
abundance: few; j_gene: TRBJ2-1; d_gene: NA; v_gene: TRBV4-3; CDR3nt: TGCGCCAGCAGCCAAGAGGATGGGTCGACCACAGGATTTTGGAATGAGCAGTTCTTC; CDR3aa: CASSQEDGSTTGFWNEQFF
abundance: few; j_gene: TRBJ1-1; d_gene: TRBD1; v_gene: TRBV7-2; CDR3nt: TGTGCCAGCAGCCCACACAGGGGGCTGAACACTGAAGCTTTCTTT; CDR3aa: CASSPHRGLNTEAFF
abundance: NA; j_gene: TRBJ2-7; d_gene: TRBD1; v_gene: TRBV20-1; CDR3nt: TGCAGTGCTAGAGACCGGGACAGGGGGCTCGAGCAGTACTTC; CDR3aa: CSARDRDRGLEQYF
abundance: NA; j_gene: TRBJ2-7; d_gene: NA; v_gene: TRBV20-1; CDR3nt: TGCAGTGCTAGAGATCCCGGCCAGTGGAGCTCCTACGAGCAGTACTTC; CDR3aa: CSARDPGQWSSYEQYF
abundance: NA; j_gene: TRBJ2-3; d_gene: TRBD2; v_gene: TRBV6-5; CDR3nt: TGTGCCAGCAGCCCCGGGACTAGCGGGGGGCAGGATACGCAGTATTTT; CDR3aa: CASSPGTSGGQDTQYF
abundance: NA; j_gene: TRBJ1-1; d_gene: NA; v_gene: TRBV19; CDR3nt: TGTGCCAGTAGTATAGCTGGGCCCCCGAACACTGAAGCTTTCTTT; CDR3aa: CASSIAGPPNTEAFF
abundance: NA; j_gene: TRBJ1-2; d_gene: TRBD1; v_gene: TRBV3-1; CDR3nt: TGTGCCAGCAGCCAAGGACAGGGAACTAACTATGGCTACACCTTC; CDR3aa: CASSQGQGTNYGYTF
abundance: many; j_gene: TRBJ2-7; d_gene: NA; v_gene: TRBV7-6; CDR3nt: TGTGCCAGCAGCTTAGACGCCAGACTGACCTACGAGCAGTACTTC; CDR3aa: CASSLDARLTYEQYF
abundance: many; j_gene: TRBJ2-3; d_gene: TRBD2; v_gene: TRBV29-1; CDR3nt: TGCAGCGCCCATGGGACTAGTTTCCCCACAGATACGCAGTATTTT; CDR3aa: CSAHGTSFPTDTQYF
abundance: many; j_gene: TRBJ2-7; d_gene: NA; v_gene: TRBV6-2/TRBV6-3; CDR3nt: TGTGCCAGCAGTTACCGGTACTCCGTTTACGAGCAGTACTTC; CDR3aa: CASSYRYSVYEQYF
abundance: NA; j_gene: TRBJ1-2; d_gene: NA; v_gene: TRBV19; CDR3nt: TGTGCCAGTAACAACAAAGGCCCGACTAACTATGGCTACACCTTC; CDR3aa: CASNNKGPTNYGYTF
abundance: few; j_gene: TRBJ1-3; d_gene: NA; v_gene: TRBV4-1; CDR3nt: TGCGCCAGCAGCCAAGCGAAGCCCTCTGGAAACACCATATATTTT; CDR3aa: CASSQAKPSGNTIYF
abundance: NA; j_gene: TRBJ2-3; d_gene: NA; v_gene: TRBV7-6; CDR3nt: TGTGGCAGCAGCTCCTATCGTCTAGCTTCCACAGATACGCAGTATTTT; CDR3aa: CGSSSYRLASTDTQYF
abundance: NA; j_gene: TRBJ1-1; d_gene: NA; v_gene: TRBV5-3; CDR3nt: TGTGCCAGCAGCTTCGTAGGGATGAGCACTGAAGCTTTCTTT; CDR3aa: CASSFVGMSTEAFF
abundance: NA; j_gene: TRBJ2-3; d_gene: NA; v_gene: TRBV24-1; CDR3nt: TGTGCCACCAGTGTGCGGGGGCTAACGGATACGCAGTATTTT; CDR3aa: CATSVRGLTDTQYF